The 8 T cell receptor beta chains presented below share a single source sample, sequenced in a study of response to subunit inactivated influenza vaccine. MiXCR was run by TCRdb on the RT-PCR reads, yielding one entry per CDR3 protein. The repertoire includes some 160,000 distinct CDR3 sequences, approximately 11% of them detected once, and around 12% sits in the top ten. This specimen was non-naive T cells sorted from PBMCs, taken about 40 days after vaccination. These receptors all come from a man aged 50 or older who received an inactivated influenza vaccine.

CDR3 coding DNA: TGTGCCAGCAGCCAAGTGCGGGGTTCAGGTACCGTCTCTGGAAACACCATATATTTT. Amino acid sequence: CASSQVRGSGTVSGNTIYF. The gene calls are TRBV4-2 and TRBJ1-3; D remains ambiguous. The CDR3 is 19 residues long. Trimming took off 1 base at V and 0 bases at J, with 19 bases between the two ends. The germline CDR1 and CDR2 sequences are LGHNA and YNFKEQ.

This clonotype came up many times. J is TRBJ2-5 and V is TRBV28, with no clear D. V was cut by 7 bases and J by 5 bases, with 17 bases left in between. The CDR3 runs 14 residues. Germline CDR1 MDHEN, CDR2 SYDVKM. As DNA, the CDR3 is TGTGCCAGCATGGGGATTTTGTTGTTCGAGACCCAGTACTTC. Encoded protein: CASMGILLFETQYF.

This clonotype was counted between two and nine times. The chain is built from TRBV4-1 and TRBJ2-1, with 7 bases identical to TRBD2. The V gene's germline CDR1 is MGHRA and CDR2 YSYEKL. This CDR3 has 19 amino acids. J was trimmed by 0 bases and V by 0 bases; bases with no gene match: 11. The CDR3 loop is CASSQDYVAGEGSYNEQFF. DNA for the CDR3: TGCGCCAGCAGCCAAGATTATGTCGCGGGAGAAGGCTCCTACAATGAGCAGTTCTTC.

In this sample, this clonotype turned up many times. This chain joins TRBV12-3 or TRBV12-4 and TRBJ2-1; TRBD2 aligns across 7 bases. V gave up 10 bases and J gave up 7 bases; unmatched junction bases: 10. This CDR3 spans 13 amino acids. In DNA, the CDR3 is TGTGCCACAGCTGGCGGGAGAGGAAATGAGCAGTTCTTC. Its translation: CATAGGRGNEQFF.

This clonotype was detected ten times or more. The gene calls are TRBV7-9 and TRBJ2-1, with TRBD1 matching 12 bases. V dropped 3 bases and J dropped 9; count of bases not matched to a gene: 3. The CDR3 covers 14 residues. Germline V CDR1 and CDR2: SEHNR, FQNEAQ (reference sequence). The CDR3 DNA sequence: TGTGCCAGCAGCTTGGGACAGGGGGCTTTTGAGCAGTTCTTC. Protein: CASSLGQGAFEQFF.

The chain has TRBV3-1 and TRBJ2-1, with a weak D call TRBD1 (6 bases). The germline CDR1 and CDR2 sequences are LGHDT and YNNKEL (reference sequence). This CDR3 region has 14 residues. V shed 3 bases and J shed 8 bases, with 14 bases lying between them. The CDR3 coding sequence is TGTGCCAGCAGCCAGGGGTGGTCAGGGGATGAGCAGTTCTTC. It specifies CASSQGWSGDEQFF.

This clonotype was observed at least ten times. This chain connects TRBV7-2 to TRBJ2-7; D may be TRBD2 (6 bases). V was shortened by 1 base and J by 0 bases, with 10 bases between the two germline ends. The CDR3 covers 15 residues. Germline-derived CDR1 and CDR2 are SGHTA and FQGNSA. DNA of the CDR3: TGTGCCAGCAGCTTAGGTCGGGGGAGCTCCTACGAGCAGTACTTC. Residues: CASSLGRGSSYEQYF. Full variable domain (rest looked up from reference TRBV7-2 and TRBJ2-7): GAGVSQSPSNKVTEKGKDVELRCDPISGHTALYWYRQSLGQGLEFLIYFQGNSAPDKSGLPSDRFSAERTGGSVSTLTIQRTQQEDSAVYLCASSLGRGSSYEQYFGPGTRLTVT.

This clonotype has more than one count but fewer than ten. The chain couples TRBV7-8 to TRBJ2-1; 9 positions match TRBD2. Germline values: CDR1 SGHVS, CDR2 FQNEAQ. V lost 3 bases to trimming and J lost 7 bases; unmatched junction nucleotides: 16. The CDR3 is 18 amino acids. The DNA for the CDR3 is TGTGCCAGCAGCTTTGGAGTGGGGTCGGCGGGAGGGAAAAATGAGCAGTTCTTC. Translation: CASSFGVGSAGGKNEQFF. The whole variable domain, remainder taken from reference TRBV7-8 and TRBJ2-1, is GAGVSQSPRYKVAKRGQDVALRCDPISGHVSLFWYQQALGQGPEFLTYFQNEAQLDKSGLPSDRFFAERPEGSVSTLKIQRTQQEDSAVYLCASSFGVGSAGGKNEQFFGPGTRLTVL.